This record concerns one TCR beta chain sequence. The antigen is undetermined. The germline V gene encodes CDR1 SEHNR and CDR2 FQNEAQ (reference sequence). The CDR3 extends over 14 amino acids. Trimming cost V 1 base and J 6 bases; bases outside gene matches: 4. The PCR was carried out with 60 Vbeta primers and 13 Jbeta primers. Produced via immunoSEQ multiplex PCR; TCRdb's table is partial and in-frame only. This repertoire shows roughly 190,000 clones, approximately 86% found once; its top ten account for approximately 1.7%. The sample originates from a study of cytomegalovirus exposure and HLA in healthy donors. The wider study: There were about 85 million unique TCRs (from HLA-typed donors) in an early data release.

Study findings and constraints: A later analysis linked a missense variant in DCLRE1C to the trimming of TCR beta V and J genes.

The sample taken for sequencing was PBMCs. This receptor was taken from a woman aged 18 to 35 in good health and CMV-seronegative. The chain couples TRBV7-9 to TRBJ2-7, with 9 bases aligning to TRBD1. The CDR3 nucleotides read TGTGCCAGCAGCTTAGGGACAGGGGCGGTCGAGCAGTACTTC. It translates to CASSLGTGAVEQYF.